The clone carrying this TCR beta chain was counted a few times. Its specificity is not known. The data were obtained in a study of cytomegalovirus exposure and HLA in healthy donors. Overall study context: Of a few hundred genotyped donors, roughly 81% grouped in the Caucasian-associated ancestry cluster. Study-level findings and limits: Investigators reported over 150 TCR beta chains as tied to cytomegalovirus.

PCR amplification relied on 60 Vbeta primers (plus 13 Jbeta primers). Clones were sequenced by immunoSEQ multiplex PCR, and TCRdb holds only the in-frame ones, with some missing. The sample has 74,000 or so clones; almost 80% are singletons. Germline V gene sequence: CDR1 SGHNT, CDR2 YYREEE (reference sequence). Germline trimming cut 4 bases from V and 2 bases from J; bases unmatched to any gene: 8. This CDR3 has 15 amino acids. The chain uses TRBV5-4 and TRBJ2-7; 8 positions match TRBD1. Source material: PBMCs. The receptor was derived from a woman aged 40 to 50 in good health and CMV-seropositive. CDR3 DNA: TGTGCCAGCAGCCCCGGGACAGGTGGCCCCTACGAGCAGTACTTC. Translated: CASSPGTGGPYEQYF.